Listed below are T cell receptor beta chains from one sample, sequenced in a study of CD8+CD57+ T cells in acquired aplastic anemia. TCRdb re-called the reads through MiXCR, storing one row per CDR3 protein. This sample has 160,000 or so distinct CDR3 sequences, with roughly 48% found just once. Sequencing input: sorted CD4+, CD8+, or CD8+CD57+ T cells (not recorded which) from PBMCs. The receptors were gathered from a human donor with aplastic anemia. The CDR3 runs from the conserved cysteine through the conserved F or W. The D gene is left open where the match is weak. Clone size is given for some rows only: seen once, a few or many times, or a class if the clone is expanded.

size: many; V: TRBV6-4; length: 13; J: TRBJ1-1; D: -; CDR3: CASSATANTEAFF; DNA: TGTGCCAGCAGTGCGACAGCGAACACTGAAGCTTTCTTT
size: -; V: TRBV24-1; length: 14; J: TRBJ2-3; D: TRBD2; CDR3: CATSERTSVATQYF; DNA: TGTGCCACCAGTGAGCGTACTAGCGTTGCTACGCAGTATTTT
size: many; V: TRBV12-3/TRBV12-4; length: 18; J: TRBJ2-1; D: TRBD1; CDR3: CASSLALRTGGSYNEQFF; DNA: TGTGCCAGCAGTTTAGCGCTTCGGACAGGGGGCTCCTACAATGAGCAGTTCTTC
size: -; V: TRBV5-1; length: 14; J: TRBJ2-7; D: -; CDR3: CASSLEPGAYEQYF; DNA: TGCGCCAGCAGCTTGGAGCCAGGGGCCTACGAGCAGTACTTC
size: -; V: TRBV4-3; length: 17; J: TRBJ2-6; D: -; CDR3: CASSSWTGLGGANVLTF; DNA: TGCGCCAGCAGCTCCTGGACGGGGTTAGGTGGGGCCAACGTCCTGACTTTC
size: many; V: TRBV19; length: 14; J: TRBJ1-4; D: -; CDR3: CASSGGPGLEKLFF; DNA: TGTGCCAGTAGTGGGGGTCCGGGGCTTGAAAAACTGTTTTTT
size: -; V: TRBV24-1; length: 14; J: TRBJ2-5; D: -; CDR3: CATSEHGTQETQYF; DNA: TGTGCCACCAGTGAACATGGGACCCAAGAGACCCAGTACTTC
size: -; V: TRBV10-1; length: 15; J: TRBJ2-7; D: -; CDR3: CASSESIDRSHEQYF; DNA: TGCGCCAGCAGTGAGTCTATAGACAGGTCCCACGAGCAGTACTTC
size: many; V: TRBV19; length: 14; J: TRBJ2-2; D: TRBD1; CDR3: CASSRDREAGELFF; DNA: TGTGCCAGTAGCCGGGACAGGGAGGCCGGGGAGCTGTTTTTT
size: once; V: TRBV7-6; length: 14; J: TRBJ1-2; D: -; CDR3: CASSLQADAVGFTF; DNA: TGTGCCAGCAGCTTACAGGCGGACGCGGTTGGCTTCACCTTC
size: -; V: TRBV19; length: 11; J: TRBJ1-1; D: -; CDR3: CASQQNTEAFF; DNA: TGTGCCAGTCAGCAGAACACTGAAGCTTTCTTT
size: -; V: TRBV20-1; length: 14; J: TRBJ1-2; D: TRBD1; CDR3: CSANPDRDHYGSTF; DNA: TGCAGTGCTAACCCTGACAGGGACCACTATGGCTCCACCTTC
size: -; V: TRBV4-3; length: 17; J: TRBJ2-6; D: -; CDR3: CASSQDRQGSGANVLTF; DNA: TGCGCCAGCAGCCAAGATCGCCAAGGGTCTGGGGCCAACGTCCTGACTTTC
size: many; V: TRBV20-1; length: 13; J: TRBJ2-3; D: -; CDR3: CSAETPITDTQYF; DNA: TGCAGTGCCGAGACACCTATCACAGATACGCAGTATTTT
size: -; V: TRBV10-1; length: 13; J: TRBJ2-3; D: -; CDR3: CASSSGPEYTQYF; DNA: TGCGCCAGCAGCTCAGGCCCAGAGTATACGCAGTATTTT
size: few; V: TRBV19; length: 16; J: TRBJ2-7; D: -; CDR3: CASSISRVRDRAAQYF; DNA: TGTGCCAGTAGTATTTCCCGGGTACGGGATAGGGCCGCGCAGTACTTC
size: -; V: TRBV19; length: 13; J: TRBJ1-1; D: TRBD1; CDR3: CASSNPDRAEAFF; DNA: TGTGCCAGTAGTAATCCTGACAGGGCTGAAGCTTTCTTT
size: many; V: TRBV6-1; length: 15; J: TRBJ1-6; D: -; CDR3: CASSRPRDWPEPLHF; DNA: TGTGCCAGCAGCCGCCCCCGGGACTGGCCGGAACCCCTCCACTTT
size: -; V: TRBV25-1; length: 15; J: TRBJ2-3; D: TRBD2; CDR3: CASSRGGTWADTQYF; DNA: TGTGCCAGCAGCCGCGGGGGAACATGGGCAGATACGCAGTATTTT
size: few; V: TRBV20-1; length: 10; J: TRBJ2-7; D: -; CDR3: CSARENEQYF; DNA: TGCAGTGCTAGGGAAAACGAGCAGTACTTC
size: -; V: TRBV7-2; length: 15; J: TRBJ2-1; D: TRBD2; CDR3: CASSLAPSGNAEQFF; DNA: TGTGCCAGCAGCTTAGCCCCTAGCGGGAACGCTGAGCAGTTCTTC
size: -; V: TRBV19; length: 16; J: TRBJ2-1; D: -; CDR3: CASSDRDLGPYNEQFF; DNA: TGTGCCAGTAGTGACCGGGACTTAGGGCCCTACAATGAGCAGTTCTTC
size: -; V: TRBV29-1; length: 12; J: TRBJ1-2; D: -; CDR3: CSVETIDYGYTF; DNA: TGCAGCGTTGAGACAATCGACTATGGCTACACCTTC
size: -; V: TRBV4-1; length: 14; J: TRBJ1-2; D: -; CDR3: CASSPSGGGYGYTF; DNA: TGCGCCAGCAGTCCGAGTGGCGGTGGCTACGGCTACACCTTC
size: -; V: TRBV7-3; length: 14; J: TRBJ2-6; D: -; CDR3: CAGSLSSGANVLTF; DNA: TGTGCCGGCAGCTTGAGCTCTGGGGCCAACGTCCTGACCTTC
size: -; V: TRBV24-1; length: 17; J: TRBJ1-1; D: TRBD1; CDR3: CATSGPNRGQGNTEAFF; DNA: TGTGCCACCAGTGGCCCAAATCGGGGACAGGGGAACACTGAAGCTTTCTTT
size: many; V: TRBV5-1; length: 13; J: TRBJ2-5; D: -; CDR3: CASSPAYQETQYF; DNA: TGCGCCAGCAGCCCAGCCTACCAAGAGACCCAGTACTTC
size: many; V: TRBV7-9; length: 16; J: TRBJ2-7; D: -; CDR3: CASSWGGAGSSYEQYF; DNA: TGTGCCAGCAGCTGGGGGGGGGCAGGTAGCTCCTACGAGCAGTACTTC
size: -; V: TRBV9; length: 12; J: TRBJ1-2; D: -; CDR3: CASSVDGYGYTF; DNA: TGTGCCAGCAGCGTAGATGGCTATGGCTACACCTTC
size: -; V: TRBV9; length: 14; J: TRBJ1-1; D: TRBD1; CDR3: CASSGGQGAAEAFF; DNA: TGTGCCAGCAGTGGGGGACAGGGGGCGGCTGAAGCTTTCTTT
size: many; V: TRBV6-2/TRBV6-3; length: 14; J: TRBJ2-3; D: -; CDR3: CASRTLGGADTQYF; DNA: TGTGCCAGCAGGACCCTAGGGGGAGCAGATACGCAGTATTTT
size: -; V: TRBV20-1; length: 16; J: TRBJ2-6; D: TRBD2; CDR3: CSARDPGGTGANVLTF; DNA: TGCAGTGCTAGAGATCCCGGGGGGACTGGGGCCAACGTCCTGACTTTC
size: -; V: TRBV25-1; length: 14; J: TRBJ2-2; D: -; CDR3: CASSELATTGELFF; DNA: TGTGCCAGCAGTGAATTGGCGACCACCGGGGAGCTGTTTTTT
size: many; V: TRBV5-1; length: 16; J: TRBJ2-1; D: TRBD2; CDR3: CASSLVITSGRNEQFF; DNA: TGCGCCAGCAGCTTGGTTATAACTAGCGGGAGGAATGAGCAGTTCTTC
size: -; V: TRBV12-3/TRBV12-4; length: 17; J: TRBJ2-5; D: TRBD2; CDR3: CASSHDLLRGFGETQYF; DNA: TGTGCCAGCAGCCACGACCTCCTGCGGGGGTTTGGGGAGACCCAGTACTTC
size: many; V: TRBV11-3; length: 14; J: TRBJ2-1; D: -; CDR3: CASSLGTSYNEQFF; DNA: TGTGCCAGCAGCTTAGGGACCTCCTACAATGAGCAGTTCTTC
size: many; V: TRBV7-6; length: 14; J: TRBJ2-1; D: -; CDR3: CASGPVRDRNEQFF; DNA: TGTGCCAGCGGGCCCGTCCGGGACCGCAATGAGCAGTTCTTC
size: many; V: TRBV5-8; length: 12; J: TRBJ2-7; D: -; CDR3: CASTYRPYEQYF; DNA: TGTGCCAGCACCTACCGGCCCTACGAGCAGTACTTC
size: -; V: TRBV7-6; length: 14; J: TRBJ2-5; D: TRBD1; CDR3: CASSSGQGAETQYF; DNA: TGTGCCAGCAGCTCCGGACAGGGGGCAGAGACCCAGTACTTC
size: -; V: TRBV2; length: 14; J: TRBJ1-5; D: -; CDR3: CASKEGWSNQPQHF; DNA: TGTGCCAGCAAGGAAGGGTGGAGCAATCAGCCCCAGCATTTT